Listed here are 15 T cell receptor beta chains from one sample, sequenced in a study of blood T cell repertoires in COVID-19. TCRdb keeps only in-frame clones here, not all; method: immunoSEQ multiplex PCR. The profile shows tens of thousands of clones, 90% to 95% of them singletons. What was sequenced was peripheral blood. These TCRs come from a woman aged 50 to 60 in a cohort sampled during active COVID-19.

The V gene is TRBV28, the J gene TRBJ1-6; D is perhaps TRBD1 (6 bases). Germline CDR1 reads MDHEN; CDR2 reads SYDVKM. The CDR3 length is 13 residues. The ends were cut back, 5 bases at V and 9 bases at J, with 11 bases in the middle. The CDR3 DNA reads TGTGCCAGCAGTGACAGGCCCAGTTCACCCCTCCACTTT. Its translation: CASSDRPSSPLHF.

The chain uses TRBV5-1 and TRBJ2-7, with D maybe TRBD2 (7 bases). Deletions cut 4 bases from V and 3 bases from J, with 14 bases between. This CDR3 is 14 amino acids long. Germline-derived CDR1 and CDR2 are SGHRS and YFSETQ. In nucleotides, the CDR3 is TGCGCCAGCAGCACGGAGGGGGGGCGCTACGAGCAGTACTTC. Translating it yields CASSTEGGRYEQYF.

The V call is TRBV5-1, the J call TRBJ2-1; D is uncertain. Germline V lookup: CDR1 SGHRS, CDR2 YFSETQ. CDR3 size: 16 residues. V lost 1 base and J 5 bases, leaving 16 bases between the germline ends. The CDR3 loop is CASSLQGSAVDNEQFF. CDR3 in DNA: TGCGCCAGCAGCTTGCAAGGCTCCGCGGTCGACAATGAGCAGTTCTTC.

The CDR3 loop reads CASSPAGTGFEAFF. For the CDR3, the DNA is TGCGCCAGCAGCCCGGCCGGAACAGGGTTTGAAGCTTTCTTT. V and J are TRBV5-1 and TRBJ1-1, with D possibly TRBD1 on 6 matching bases. The V gene's germline CDR1 is SGHRS and CDR2 YFSETQ. V lost 4 bases and J lost 7, with 17 bases in between. The CDR3 runs to 14 residues.

This clone has just one count. In DNA, the CDR3 is TGCGCCAGCAGCTTGACAGGGGCGGAACAAGAGACCCAGTACTTC. Translated, it gives CASSLTGAEQETQYF. V usage is TRBV5-1 and J usage is TRBJ2-5; 7 nucleotides agree with TRBD1. The CDR3 spans 15 residues. Germline V lookup: CDR1 SGHRS, CDR2 YFSETQ. J gave up 2 bases and V 1 base, and 5 bases lay outside the gene matches.

CDR3 coding DNA: TGTGCCAGTAGTAACAGGGGGCCCCAGGATACGCAGTATTTT. The encoded protein is CASSNRGPQDTQYF. This chain joins TRBV19 and TRBJ2-3; 9 bases match TRBD1. V lost 4 bases, J lost 6 bases, and 5 bases stayed unmatched. The CDR3 extends over 14 amino acids. The germline gives CDR1 LNHDA, CDR2 SQIVND (reference sequence).

This chain links TRBV6-5 with TRBJ1-6, with TRBD1 matching 8 bases. V dropped 4 bases and J dropped 5; count of bases not matched to a gene: 4. There are 15 residues in the CDR3. Germline loops: CDR1 MNHEY, CDR2 SVGAGI. This CDR3 reads CASSSQGANNSPLHF. CDR3 nucleotides: TGTGCCAGCAGTTCCCAGGGGGCGAATAATTCACCCCTCCACTTT.

A single count supports this clone. This rearrangement joins TRBV19 to TRBJ1-1; no reliable D call. Trimming removed 9 bases from V and 3 bases from J, with 14 bases in between. The CDR3 covers 13 residues. CDR1 and CDR2 (germline): LNHDA, SQIVND (reference sequence). CDR3 sequence reads: CASSVLRDTEAFF. As DNA, the CDR3 is TGTGCCAGCTCGGTATTGAGAGACACTGAAGCTTTCTTT. The variable domain in full, completed from reference TRBV19 and TRBJ1-1, reads DGGITQSPKYLFRKEGQNVTLSCEQNLNHDAMYWYRQDPGQGLRLIYYSQIVNDFQKGDIAEGYSVSREKKESFPLTVTSAQKNPTAFYLCASSVLRDTEAFFGQGTRLTVV.

This CDR3 is CASSQYGTRGPGTEAFF. The CDR3 region has the DNA TGTGCCAGCAGCCAATACGGGACCAGGGGGCCGGGCACTGAAGCTTTCTTT. This rearrangement joins TRBV3-1 (or the pseudogene TRBV3-2) to TRBJ1-1; 8 bases are a match to TRBD1. J was trimmed by 4 bases and V by 2 bases; bases with no gene match: 12. CDR3 length: 17 residues. The germline CDR1 and CDR2 sequences are LGHDT and YNNKEL (reference sequence).

The genes are TRBV10-2 and TRBJ2-5; D ambiguous. V was shortened by 6 bases and J by 1 base, with 9 bases between the two germline ends. CDR3 length: 13 residues. The germline CDR1 and CDR2 sequences are WSHSY and SAAADI. The CDR3 sequence: CASSTVGQETQYF. The CDR3 DNA reads TGCGCCAGCAGCACAGTAGGCCAAGAGACCCAGTACTTC.

The V gene is TRBV7-8, the J gene TRBJ1-5, with D possibly TRBD1 on 5 matching bases. V was cut by 5 bases and J by 0 bases, with 14 bases left in between. In germline, CDR1 is SGHVS, CDR2 FQNEAQ. The length of the CDR3 is 16 residues. The CDR3 loop is CASSRRGTHSNQPQHF. In nucleotides, the CDR3 is TGTGCCAGCAGCCGCCGCGGGACCCATAGCAATCAGCCCCAGCATTTT. The full variable domain, with the rest looked up from reference TRBV7-8 and TRBJ1-5, is GAGVSQSPRYKVAKRGQDVALRCDPISGHVSLFWYQQALGQGPEFLTYFQNEAQLDKSGLPSDRFFAERPEGSVSTLKIQRTQQEDSAVYLCASSRRGTHSNQPQHFGDGTRLSIL.

The chain employs TRBV27 and TRBJ1-5; TRBD1 might be the D (5 bases). V shed 2 bases and J shed 6 bases, with 14 bases lying between them. The CDR3 consists of 15 residues. Germline lookup yields CDR1 MNHEY and CDR2 SMNVEV (reference sequence). CDR3 sequence: CASSLKGALGQPQHF. The CDR3 bases are TGTGCCAGCAGTTTAAAAGGGGCGCTGGGTCAGCCCCAGCATTTT.

The chain recombines TRBV6-6 with TRBJ2-5, with a tentative D call TRBD2 (6 bases). The CDR3 consists of 11 residues. V lost 6 bases and J 5 bases, leaving 7 bases between the germline ends. Germline loops: CDR1 MNHNY, CDR2 SVGAGI (reference sequence). The CDR3 is CASRAGETQYF. The DNA of the CDR3 is TGTGCCAGCAGGGCGGGGGAGACCCAGTACTTC.

The V and J genes are TRBV9 and TRBJ2-1; 7 nucleotides match TRBD2. Germline trimming cut 4 bases from V and 9 bases from J; bases unmatched to any gene: 19. CDR1 SGDLS and CDR2 YYNGEE come from the germline V gene. This CDR3 spans 17 amino acids. CDR3 in amino acids: CASSSATGPGGRGEQFF. CDR3 coding DNA: TGTGCCAGCAGCTCCGCGACCGGCCCGGGAGGTCGCGGTGAGCAGTTCTTC.

The chain combines TRBV18 with TRBJ2-1; D may be TRBD1 (6 bases). CDR3 length: 16 amino acids. Germline V CDR1 and CDR2: KGHSH, LQKENI. V shed 4 bases and J shed 0 bases, with 13 bases lying between them. The CDR3 here is CASSLNRVSSYNEQFF. CDR3 bases: TGTGCCAGCTCACTAAACAGGGTCAGCTCCTACAATGAGCAGTTCTTC.